Below, 16 T cell receptor beta chains from the same sample are listed, as sequenced in a study of blood T cells in healthy people across ages. A sample-barcoded 5' primer and a J-beta primer mix were used in a second PCR of roughly 7 to 12 cycles. MiXCR, run by TCRdb on the 5' RACE reads, gives a single entry per CDR3 protein. The top ten clones hold 20% to 30% of a sample with 790,000 or so distinct CDR3 sequences, more than 50% of them seen once. Material for sequencing was blood. Source of these receptors: a man in his forties or fifties in good health.

In its sample, this clonotype was seen a few times. The V and J genes are TRBV6-2 or TRBV6-3 and TRBJ2-1; D may be TRBD2 (6 bases). CDR1 is MNHEY and CDR2 is SVGEGT in the germline V gene. V was cut by 7 bases and J by 8 bases, with 18 bases left in between. CDR3 length: 14 residues. The CDR3 spells CASTPAGGRDEQFF. The CDR3 region has the DNA TGTGCCAGCACTCCCGCCGGGGGTAGGGATGAGCAGTTCTTC.

The rearrangement joins TRBV6-5 to TRBJ2-5; D not resolved. CDR1 and CDR2 (germline): MNHEY, SVGAGI. The CDR3 is 14 residues long. V was shortened by 2 bases and J by 1 base, with 8 bases between the two germline ends. In nucleotides, the CDR3 is TGTGCCAGCAGTTACACGCCGGTCCAAGAGACCCAGTACTTC. It specifies CASSYTPVQETQYF.

The CDR3 sequence is CASSPGGNTRNEKLFF. The CDR3 bases are TGTGCCAGCTCACCGGGCGGGAATACACGTAATGAAAAACTGTTTTTT. The chain recombines TRBV18 with TRBJ1-4, with D hard to call. CDR1 and CDR2 (germline): KGHSH, LQKENI. CDR3 length equals 16 residues. V lost 3 bases to trimming and J lost 4 bases, with 15 bases between them.

This clonotype has ten or more counts. The chain carries TRBV28 and TRBJ2-5; TRBD1 matches 8 bases. Trimming removed 4 bases from V and 5 bases from J; junction bases left unmatched: 3. This CDR3 comprises 13 residues. Germline loops: CDR1 MDHEN, CDR2 SYDVKM. The CDR3 coding sequence is TGTGCCAGCAGTTCCAGGGGGCGGGAGACCCAGTACTTC. This translates into CASSSRGRETQYF.

The rearrangement joins TRBV9 to TRBJ2-3; D gene ambiguous. The CDR3 runs 14 residues. Germline V gene sequence: CDR1 SGDLS, CDR2 YYNGEE. With 4 bases removed from V and 6 bases from J, the gap between germline ends came to 15 bases. The DNA of the CDR3 is TGTGCCAGCAGCATACAACCCGACGGGGATACGCAGTATTTT. This sequence encodes CASSIQPDGDTQYF.

In its sample, this clonotype was seen a few times. This chain connects TRBV6-6 to TRBJ2-7; D not resolved. Between the trimmed V and J ends, which lost 5 bases and 2 bases, there was a span of 10 bases. Per the germline V gene, CDR1 is MNHNY and CDR2 is SVGAGI (reference sequence). The CDR3 length is 13 residues. The CDR3 region is CASSGQTTYEQYF. DNA of the CDR3: TGTGCCAGCAGTGGGCAGACAACCTACGAGCAGTACTTC.

The gene calls are TRBV9 and TRBJ2-1, with D uncertain. The J call may be incorrect, as the DNA end agrees better with TRBJ2-7. In germline, CDR1 is SGDLS, CDR2 YYNGEE. The CDR3 has 16 residues. For the CDR3, the DNA is TGTGCCAGCAGCGGCCTCAGATTAAGCTCCTACAATGAGCAGTACTTC. Its translation: CASSGLRLSSYNEQYF.

The gene calls are TRBV5-1 and TRBJ2-1, with 9 bases that match TRBD2. The CDR3 is made up of 14 amino acids. V was pared by 4 bases and J by 8 bases, with 7 bases of the junction left unmatched. Germline V gene lookup returns CDR1 SGHRS and CDR2 YFSETQ. In DNA form, the CDR3 reads TGCGCCAGCAGCATCATAGCGGGAGTCTATGAGCAGTTCTTC. Translating gives CASSIIAGVYEQFF.

This clonotype has a handful of counts. V and J are TRBV5-1 and TRBJ2-7, with D possibly being TRBD2 (5 bases). Germline CDR1 SGHRS, CDR2 YFSETQ. This CDR3 is built from 14 residues. The V end was cut by 2 bases, the J end by 7 bases, with 16 bases between. In nucleotides, the CDR3 is TGCGCCAGCAGCTTTGGAGGTTACCCCCAAGAGCAGTACTTC. Its translation: CASSFGGYPQEQYF.

The gene calls are TRBV2 and TRBJ1-2; D ambiguous. Germline loops: CDR1 SNHLY, CDR2 FYNNEI. The germline V and J ends were trimmed by 7 bases and 0 bases, with 6 bases remaining between them. This CDR3 has 12 amino acids. The CDR3 DNA reads as TGTGCCAGCACGGCCCCTAACTATGGCTACACCTTC. Translated, it gives CASTAPNYGYTF.

V usage is TRBV5-1 and J usage is TRBJ1-1, with 7 bases identical to TRBD1. CDR3 length equals 17 residues. Germline CDR1 SGHRS, CDR2 YFSETQ. Trimming at V came to 1 base and at J to 1 base, leaving 10 bases not matched to a gene. CDR3 nucleotides: TGCGCCAGCAGCTTGCCAGGGACAGCTTCGACGAACACTGAAGCTTTCTTT. Protein product: CASSLPGTASTNTEAFF.

This clonotype turned up a few times. This chain joins TRBV29-1 and TRBJ1-2, with no clear D. CDR1 and CDR2 (germline): SQVTM, ANQGSEA. Trimming pared 2 bases from V and 2 bases from J, leaving 15 bases between. This CDR3 region has 15 residues. The CDR3 DNA reads as TGCAGCGTTGAAAGATCCAGCCGGGGAAACTATGGCTACACCTTC. Its translation: CSVERSSRGNYGYTF.

J is TRBJ1-5 and V is TRBV28, with 11 positions matching TRBD1. Trimming removed 5 bases from V and 2 bases from J; junction bases left unmatched: 11. Looked up from germline, CDR1 is MDHEN and CDR2 is SYDVKM. This CDR3 region has 18 residues. The CDR3 nucleotides read TGTGCCAGCAGTCGCCGGACAGGGGGCCTTTTTGGCAATCAGCCCCAGCATTTT. This encodes CASSRRTGGLFGNQPQHF.

The J gene is TRBJ1-5, the V gene TRBV20-1; TRBD1 aligns across 10 bases. The V gene's germline CDR1 is DFQATT and CDR2 SNEGSKA (reference sequence). With 3 bases clipped from V and 5 bases from J, the junction kept 4 bases outside the gene matches. CDR3 length: 14 residues. CDR3 region: CSASDRGRDQPQHF. The CDR3 coding sequence is TGCAGTGCTAGCGACAGGGGGCGGGATCAGCCCCAGCATTTT.

The gene calls are TRBV5-6 and TRBJ2-1; 16 nucleotides align to TRBD2. The J call is in doubt because the DNA end fits TRBJ2-7 better. Germline values: CDR1 SGHDT, CDR2 YYEEEE. CDR3 length: 19 residues. For the CDR3, the DNA is TGTGCCAGCAGCTTACCGGGACTAGCGGGGGGGAGCTCCTACAATGAGCAGTACTTC. Its translation is CASSLPGLAGGSSYNEQYF.

There are a few counts of this clonotype. The chain employs TRBV28 and TRBJ2-1, with TRBD1 as a possible D gene (5 bases). V dropped 4 bases and J dropped 7 bases, with 11 bases sitting between them. Germline CDR1 reads MDHEN; CDR2 reads SYDVKM. The length of the CDR3 is 13 residues. The CDR3 nucleotides are TGTGCCAGCAGTTACGCAGGGTCAAATGAGCAGTTCTTC. As protein: CASSYAGSNEQFF.